The 18 T cell receptor beta chains below all came from one sample that was sequenced in a study of blood T cells in healthy people across ages. Then a second PCR, running roughly 7 to 11 cycles, was carried out with a sample-barcoded 5' primer and a J-beta primer mix. A single record per CDR3 protein comes from TCRdb applying MiXCR to the 5' RACE reads. The sample has about 680,000 distinct CDR3 sequences; approximately 50% are singletons. The sequenced sample consisted of blood. The receptors here all came from a woman aged 55 to 70 in good health.

This rearrangement joins TRBV29-1 to TRBJ2-1; 8 bases map to TRBD2. Trimming removed 4 bases from V and 1 base from J; junction bases left unmatched: 6. The CDR3 contains 15 residues. CDR1 SQVTM and CDR2 ANQGSEA come from the germline V gene. For the CDR3, the DNA is TGCAGCGTTGTTGCGGGAGGCGGTTCCTACAATGAGCAGTTCTTC. The encoded protein is CSVVAGGGSYNEQFF.

On this clonotype: This clone may be a read error of a much larger clone one base away. V gene TRBV28 combines with J gene TRBJ2-1; D not certain. The germline gives CDR1 MDHEN, CDR2 SYDVKM. This CDR3 is built from 11 residues. Trimming cost V 5 bases and J 10 bases, with 9 bases left between them. This CDR3 reads CASSPRFEQFF. DNA for the CDR3: TGTGCCAGCAGTCCAAGATTCGAGCAGTTCTTC.

V is TRBV20-1 and J is TRBJ2-3; a possible D gene is TRBD2 (6 bases). In germline, CDR1 is DFQATT, CDR2 SNEGSKA (reference sequence). The CDR3 is 15 amino acids. Trimming pared 5 bases from V and 1 base from J, leaving 16 bases between. The CDR3 DNA sequence: TGCAGTGCTCCCGCCCCTAGCGAACGCACAGATACGCAGTATTTT. Protein product: CSAPAPSERTDTQYF.

The gene calls are TRBV15 and TRBJ2-5; 9 nucleotides agree with TRBD1. Judging by the DNA end, TRBJ2-4 fits better; the J call may be wrong. CDR3 length: 16 residues. From germline, CDR1 is LNHNV and CDR2 YYDKDF (reference sequence). The CDR3 sequence is CATSGVDGTGKNIQYF. The CDR3 DNA sequence: TGTGCCACCAGCGGAGTAGACGGGACAGGGAAAAACATTCAGTACTTC.

The J gene is TRBJ2-7, the V gene TRBV5-4, with a weak D call TRBD1 (6 bases). With the DNA end fitting TRBJ2-5 better, the J assignment may be wrong. CDR1 and CDR2 (germline): SGHNT, YYREEE (reference sequence). The CDR3 is 16 amino acids. CDR3 sequence reads: CASSLDPGVRGETQYF. CDR3 nucleotide sequence: TGTGCCAGCAGCTTGGACCCAGGGGTGAGGGGAGAGACCCAGTACTTC.

The chain joins TRBV30 to TRBJ2-1; either TRBD1 or TRBD2 may supply D (5 bases each). Germline assignment: CDR1 GTSNPN and CDR2 SVGIG (reference sequence). The CDR3 is made up of 12 amino acids. Trimming cost V 3 bases and J 7 bases, with 10 bases left between them. As DNA, the CDR3 is TGTGCCTGGAGGGGACCCAAAAATGAGCAGTTCTTC. As protein: CAWRGPKNEQFF.

This clonotype was seen many times. The rearrangement links TRBV20-1 to TRBJ2-4; D unresolved. Germline V CDR1 and CDR2: DFQATT, SNEGSKA (reference sequence). V was cut by 3 bases and J by 0 bases, with 9 bases left in between. The CDR3 is made up of 14 amino acids. CDR3 bases: TGCAGTGCTAGGGATGTTCTAGCCAAAAACATTCAGTACTTC. Translated: CSARDVLAKNIQYF.

This clonotype has just a few counts. This chain uses TRBV5-1 with TRBJ2-3, with D uncertain. Per germline, CDR1 SGHRS and CDR2 YFSETQ. The CDR3 runs to 13 residues. V was cut by 0 bases and J by 5 bases, with 7 bases left in between. The CDR3: CASSLESGDTQYF. The CDR3 DNA follows: TGCGCCAGCAGCTTGGAATCAGGAGATACGCAGTATTTT.

This clonotype was picked up a small number of times. This chain links TRBV7-9 with TRBJ2-7; D gene unclear. The CDR3 has 12 amino acids. Germline assignment: CDR1 SEHNR and CDR2 FQNEAQ (reference sequence). V was shortened by 3 bases and J by 3 bases, with 6 bases between the two germline ends. The DNA of the CDR3 is TGTGCCAGCAGCTTCGACGGCTACGAGCAGTACTTC. It yields the protein CASSFDGYEQYF.

This clonotype was recorded many times. The rearrangement joins TRBV4-2 to TRBJ2-7, with D tentatively TRBD2 (5 bases). V was pared by 4 bases and J by 3 bases, with 13 bases between. The CDR3 covers 14 residues. Germline CDR1 reads LGHNA; CDR2 reads YNFKEQ. The CDR3 coding sequence is TGTGCCAGCAGCCTCGGACTGTTGAACTACGAGCAGTACTTC. As protein: CASSLGLLNYEQYF.

The chain is built from TRBV9 and TRBJ2-7; 7 bases line up with TRBD1. This CDR3 is 15 amino acids long. After removal of 4 bases from V and 6 bases from J, the junction contained 13 bases not matched to a gene. The germline CDR1 and CDR2 sequences are SGDLS and YYNGEE. Here the CDR3 reads CASSLSTTGVGEQYF. For the CDR3, the DNA is TGTGCCAGCAGCCTTTCTACAACAGGGGTCGGCGAGCAGTACTTC.

In its sample, this clonotype was seen many times. The V call is TRBV11-2, the J call TRBJ2-1, with 7 positions matching TRBD2. This CDR3 comprises 16 residues. Per germline, CDR1 SGHAT and CDR2 FQNNGV. Trimming removed 5 bases from V and 7 bases from J; junction bases left unmatched: 14. CDR3 sequence: CASSEVYGTNRNEQFF. The DNA of the CDR3 is TGTGCCAGCAGCGAAGTTTACGGGACTAACCGGAATGAGCAGTTCTTC.

This clonotype was counted once. The conserved final phenylalanine or tryptophan is absent from the CDR3, which likely points to a read error. This chain joins TRBV4-2 and TRBJ2-7; no firm D call. Trimming removed 0 bases at V and 6 bases at J, with 12 bases between. The CDR3 is 14 residues long. CDR1 is LGHNA and CDR2 is YNFKEQ in the germline V gene. The CDR3 bases are TGTGCCAGCAGCCAAGATCGACTGACCGGCGAGCAGTACCTC. Translating gives CASSQDRLTGEQYL.

The chain combines TRBV29-1 with TRBJ2-1; D not certain. The germline V and J ends were trimmed by 5 bases and 0 bases, with 11 bases remaining between them. Germline V gene lookup returns CDR1 SQVTM and CDR2 ANQGSEA. The CDR3 totals 14 residues. The chain's CDR3 is CSVSDSRSYNEQFF. Here the CDR3 DNA reads TGCAGCGTTTCCGACTCCCGCTCCTACAATGAGCAGTTCTTC.

The CDR3 DNA reads TGTGCCAGCAGACACACTAGCGGGAGTGGAAACAATGAGCAGTACTTC. Its protein product is CASRHTSGSGNNEQYF. This sequence joins TRBV6-2 or TRBV6-3 and TRBJ2-7, with 11 bases matching TRBD2. CDR3 size: 16 residues. Germline V gene lookup returns CDR1 MNHEY and CDR2 SVGEGT. V lost 6 bases to trimming and J lost 7 bases; unmatched junction nucleotides: 14.

This clonotype was seen only a few times. The rearrangement joins TRBV29-1 to TRBJ2-7; 9 nucleotides agree with TRBD1. Trimming removed 2 bases from V and 3 bases from J; junction bases left unmatched: 5. This CDR3 contains 14 residues. The germline V gene encodes CDR1 SQVTM and CDR2 ANQGSEA. The CDR3 is CSVERDRDDYEQYF. CDR3 bases: TGCAGCGTTGAAAGGGACAGGGATGACTACGAGCAGTACTTC.

The genes are TRBV20-1 and TRBJ1-1; unclear D gene. There are 12 residues in the CDR3. Deletions cut 3 bases from V and 5 bases from J, with 10 bases between. Germline-derived CDR1 and CDR2 are DFQATT and SNEGSKA (reference sequence). The CDR3 bases are TGCAGTGCTAGGAGAGTTTCTACTGAAGCTTTCTTT. It specifies CSARRVSTEAFF.

The gene calls are TRBV25-1 and TRBJ2-5; 10 nucleotides align to TRBD2. This CDR3 comprises 15 residues. Trimming removed 1 base from V and 4 bases from J; junction bases left unmatched: 3. The germline V gene has CDR1 MGHDK and CDR2 SYGVNS. CDR3 residues: CASSEFRTSGETQYF. The CDR3 nucleotides are TGTGCCAGCAGTGAATTTAGGACTAGCGGAGAGACCCAGTACTTC.